Described below is a single T cell receptor beta chain sequence and its context. TCRdb re-called the 5' RACE reads, yielding one record per CDR3 amino acid sequence without DNA. The sample holds about 260,000 distinct CDR3 sequences. This sample was taken from a study of T cells expressing NK-cell markers. From germline, CDR1 is SGHRS and CDR2 YFSETQ. The CDR3 length is 15 residues. The receptor was derived from a woman aged 18-70 years in good health. The sequencing input was blood T cells: a sorted CD56 or NKG2C T cell subset, CD4+ or CD8+ T cells, or bulk PBMC T cells (not recorded which). The chain is built from TRBV5-1 and TRBJ2-2; the D call from TCRdb, TRBD2, cannot be confirmed without DNA. CDR3 loop: CASDGGLRNTGELFF.